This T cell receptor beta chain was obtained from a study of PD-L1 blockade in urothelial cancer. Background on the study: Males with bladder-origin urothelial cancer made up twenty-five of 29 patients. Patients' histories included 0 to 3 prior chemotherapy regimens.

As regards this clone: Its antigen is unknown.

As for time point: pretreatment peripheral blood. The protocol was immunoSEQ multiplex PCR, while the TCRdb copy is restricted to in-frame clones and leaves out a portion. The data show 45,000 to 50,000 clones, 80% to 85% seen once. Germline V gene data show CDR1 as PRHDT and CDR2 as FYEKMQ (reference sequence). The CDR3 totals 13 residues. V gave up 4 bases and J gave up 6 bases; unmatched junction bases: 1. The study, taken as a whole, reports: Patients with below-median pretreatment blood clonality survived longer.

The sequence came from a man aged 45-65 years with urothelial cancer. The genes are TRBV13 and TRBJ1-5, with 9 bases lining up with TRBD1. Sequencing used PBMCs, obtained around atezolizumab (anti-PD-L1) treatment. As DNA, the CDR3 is TGTGCCAGCAGCTCGGACAGGGGTCAGCCCCAGCATTTT. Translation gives CASSSDRGQPQHF.